Below, one T cell receptor (beta chain) is given with its context. This CDR3 is built from 16 residues. Germline V gene data show CDR1 as SGHRS and CDR2 as YFSETQ. Losses at the gene ends were 3 bases for V and 6 bases for J; bases not matched to a gene: 7. The record originates from a study of cytomegalovirus exposure and HLA in healthy donors. It was with 60 Vbeta and 13 Jbeta primers that the PCR ran. TCRdb's copy holds only in-frame clones and misses some; the assay was immunoSEQ multiplex PCR. This sample lists roughly 120,000 clones; its ten largest clones have more than 3%. The source material was PBMCs. This rearrangement joins TRBV5-1 to TRBJ1-6, with 9 bases lining up with TRBD1. This receptor was identified in a man aged 25 to 45 in good health and CMV-seronegative. The CDR3 nucleotides read TGCGCCAGCAGCTCACAGGGGGCTTCGTTTAATTCACCCCTCCACTTT. This codes for CASSSQGASFNSPLHF. Variable domain in full (rest from reference TRBV5-1 and TRBJ1-6): KAGVTQTPRYLIKTRGQQVTLSCSPISGHRSVSWYQQTPGQGLQFLFEYFSETQRNKGNFPGRFSGRQFSNSRSEMNVSTLELGDSALYLCASSSQGASFNSPLHFGNGTRLTVT.